This T cell receptor (beta chain) is drawn from a study of CDR3 diversity in severe acne. TCRdb recomputed calls from the PCR reads with MiXCR, one row per CDR3 protein. The sample records more than 85,000 distinct CDR3 sequences, approximately 47% being singletons. The CDR3 contains 15 residues. Germline V gene data show CDR1 as SQVTM and CDR2 as ANQGSEA. The germline V and J ends were trimmed by 4 bases and 0 bases, with 13 bases remaining between them. This TCR was recovered from a male donor with acne. The chain carries TRBV29-1 and TRBJ1-5, with no clear D. Sequences were obtained from blood. In DNA form, the CDR3 reads TGCAGCGTTGGTGCGGAACCTTATAGCAATCAGCCCCAGCATTTT. Its translation is CSVGAEPYSNQPQHF. Supplemented by reference TRBV29-1 and TRBJ1-5, the full variable domain reads SAVISQKPSRDICQRGTSLTIQCQVDSQVTMMFWYRQQPGQSLTLIATANQGSEATYESGFVIDKFPISRPNLTFSTLTVSNMSPEDSSIYLCSVGAEPYSNQPQHFGDGTRLSIL.